This T cell receptor beta chain was identified during a study of T cell clones after liver transplantation. Study findings and constraints: Graft donor-reactive T cells may have migrated into the graft rather than being deleted.

This CDR3 is built from 17 residues. Germline V gene sequence: CDR1 SGHRS, CDR2 YFSETQ. V lost 6 bases to trimming and J lost 3 bases, with 19 bases between them. Note on this clone: Its specificity is unknown.

Sequencing was performed with immunoSEQ multiplex PCR; in TCRdb, only in-frame clones are kept and a portion is missing. Of more than 95,000 clones in the sample, about 80% were seen once. The clonotype originates from a human patient who received a liver transplant. Some of these T cells may belong to the graft donor. Here the sequenced sample was CD4+ T cells from blood, taken 47 months after liver transplant. The V call is TRBV5-1, the J call TRBJ2-6; tentatively, D is TRBD2 (7 bases). Here the CDR3 DNA reads TGCGCCAGCACCCTAAGCCGGGGGGCAAGTGGGGCCAACGTCCTGACTTTC. It encodes CASTLSRGASGANVLTF.